This T cell receptor (beta chain) appears in the sequencing data of a study of monozygotic twins with inflammatory bowel disease. TCRdb derives one entry per CDR3 protein from the 5' RACE reads, leaving out DNA. The repertoire table contains around 380,000 distinct CDR3 sequences. Germline CDR1 DFQATT, CDR2 SNEGSKA (reference sequence). This CDR3 has 16 residues. The rearrangement joins TRBV20-1 to TRBJ2-1; TCRdb names TRBD1, which stays unverified in the absence of DNA. The sequence was obtained from a human donor with ulcerative colitis or Crohn's disease, or a healthy co-twin of an affected twin (not recorded which). The sequencing sample was made of blood. The CDR3 loop reads CSARPVTGGSYNEQFF.